The sequence of this TCR beta chain was determined in a study of blood T cell repertoires in COVID-19. Adults between roughly 18 and 95 years of age took part from fewer than 30 US areas. Categorization into cohorts depended on clinical history that participants reported. This CDR3 is 15 amino acids long. The V gene end was trimmed by 1 base and the J gene end by 4 bases; junction bases not matched to a gene: 4. CDR1 and CDR2 (germline): LGHDT, YNNKEL (reference sequence). Generated by immunoSEQ multiplex PCR, the TCRdb table keeps only in-frame clones and is missing some. The sample lists around 360,000 clones; about 87% were seen once.

The genes are TRBV3-1 (or the pseudogene TRBV3-2) and TRBJ2-1; 7 bases line up with TRBD2. The sequence came from a man in his forties in a cohort exposed to, infected with or recovered from COVID-19 (not recorded which). Sequencing input: PBMCs or T cells enriched from blood (not recorded which). The CDR3 here is CASSQGDYPYNEQFF. The CDR3 nucleotides are TGTGCCAGCAGCCAAGGGGACTACCCTTACAATGAGCAGTTCTTC.